A selection of T cell receptor beta chains follows, all from one sample in a study of shared clonotypes between healthy human individuals. Data came from immunoSEQ multiplex PCR; TCRdb stores just in-frame clones and leaves some out. Here the sample spans 400,000 to 600,000 clones, 90% to 97% being singletons. Input material: naive CD4+ T cells sorted from blood. All receptors come from a woman in her 30s in good health. Each CDR3 is given with its conserved first and last residue. Each record gives: CDR3 DNA, CDR3 protein, clone size, J gene, D gene, V gene. D genes are given only for firm matches. The size field is filled for only some rows; it gives once, few, many or a size class.

TGTGCCAGCAGCCAATCTGTGGCTGGAAACACCATATATTTT | CASSQSVAGNTIYF | few | TRBJ1-3 | - | TRBV14
TGTGCCAGCAGCCTACAGGGGGAGCAAACCGGGGAGCTGTTTTTT | CASSLQGEQTGELFF | - | TRBJ2-2 | TRBD1 | TRBV2
TGTGCCAGCAGTAAAGGGCCACCACCGGACAGTAACTATGGCTACACCTTC | CASSKGPPPDSNYGYTF | - | TRBJ1-2 | - | TRBV27
TGCGCCAGCAGCCAAGCTCCTCCGGGAACCCGGGGCAATCAGCCCCAGCATTTT | CASSQAPPGTRGNQPQHF | - | TRBJ1-5 | - | TRBV4-1
TGCGCCAGCAGCCCGGGGAACTCCTACGAGCAGTACTTC | CASSPGNSYEQYF | - | TRBJ2-7 | - | TRBV5-1
TGTGCCAGCAGTTTTGGCAGCCGGGGTGGGGTGAACACTGAAGCTTTCTTT | CASSFGSRGGVNTEAFF | - | TRBJ1-1 | - | TRBV27
TGTGCCACCAGCAGAGTGTTTGGGACCACAGATACGCAGTATTTT | CATSRVFGTTDTQYF | once | TRBJ2-3 | - | TRBV15
TGTGCCAGCTCACCCGGTTTCGATAACACCATATATTTT | CASSPGFDNTIYF | - | TRBJ1-3 | - | TRBV18
TGTGCCAGCAGCTTGGCAGCGGACCTCCAAGAGACCCAGTACTTC | CASSLAADLQETQYF | - | TRBJ2-5 | - | TRBV5-4
TGTGCCAGCACCCCATGGGGCTCCTCCTACGAGCAGTACTTC | CASTPWGSSYEQYF | - | TRBJ2-7 | - | TRBV21-1
TGTGCCAGCAGTTTGATCAGTAACTATGGCTACACCTTC | CASSLISNYGYTF | - | TRBJ1-2 | - | TRBV28
TGCAGCGTAGAAGATACAGGGTCCTCGGCGTATGGCTACACCTTC | CSVEDTGSSAYGYTF | - | TRBJ1-2 | - | TRBV29-1
TGTGCCAGCAGCCCCTCGAGGGGGGTCGCCTACGAGCAGTACTTC | CASSPSRGVAYEQYF | - | TRBJ2-7 | - | TRBV6-5
TGTGCCGGCCGTTCTAGCGGACCTAGCACAGATACGCAGTATTTT | CAGRSSGPSTDTQYF | - | TRBJ2-3 | TRBD2 | TRBV5-4
TGTGCCATCAGTGAGAGAGAGGGGGATGGCTACACCTTC | CAISEREGDGYTF | - | TRBJ1-2 | - | TRBV10-3
TGTGCCAGCAGTTACTCGTACAGAGCCTACGAGCAGTACTTC | CASSYSYRAYEQYF | - | TRBJ2-7 | - | TRBV6-5
TGTGCCAGCAGGGACAACCACTACAATGAGCAGTTCTTC | CASRDNHYNEQFF | - | TRBJ2-1 | - | TRBV27
TGTGCCAGCAGTTTATCGCCCGGGCACTCTGGCTACACCTTC | CASSLSPGHSGYTF | once | TRBJ1-2 | - | TRBV27
TGTGCCATCAGTGAGTTCGGGGAGAACACAGATACGCAGTATTTT | CAISEFGENTDTQYF | - | TRBJ2-3 | - | TRBV10-3
TGTGCCAGCAGTTCGAGAGGGGAAGCCCTCCACTTT | CASSSRGEALHF | - | TRBJ1-6 | - | TRBV28
TGTGCCAGTAGTATAGCACGACTAGCGGGAGAGGTCGGCACAGATACGCAGTATTTT | CASSIARLAGEVGTDTQYF | - | TRBJ2-3 | TRBD2 | TRBV19
TGTGCCAGCAGTGAAGATCCGGCCTATGGCTACACCTTC | CASSEDPAYGYTF | - | TRBJ1-2 | - | TRBV2
TGTGCCAGCAGCTTTACGGGGGTAGAGACCCAGTACTTC | CASSFTGVETQYF | - | TRBJ2-5 | - | TRBV7-9
TGTGCCAGCAGCTTGCGTCTAGCGGGAGTTGAGCAGTTCTTC | CASSLRLAGVEQFF | - | TRBJ2-1 | TRBD2 | TRBV5-6
TGTGCCAGCAGCTTACAGGGAATATCGGGAAACACCATATATTTT | CASSLQGISGNTIYF | once | TRBJ1-3 | - | TRBV7-2
TGTGCCAGCAATGGGGCTGGGCAGTTCTTC | CASNGAGQFF | - | TRBJ2-1 | - | TRBV2
TGTGCCTGGGGGAAGGACTTGAACACTGAAGCTTTCTTT | CAWGKDLNTEAFF | - | TRBJ1-1 | - | TRBV30
TGTGCCAGCACCCAACTAGCGGGAGGTTTCGTTGAGCAGTTCTTC | CASTQLAGGFVEQFF | - | TRBJ2-1 | TRBD2 | TRBV27